This TCR beta chain was recorded in a study of Graves' ophthalmopathy and Graves' hyperthyroidism. General observations from the study: The authors also found most expanded thyroid clonotypes above 0.001 frequency in blood.

Hyperthyroidism cases were recent diagnoses of under 2 months' duration in people aged 18 to 65. It was on clinical symptoms, serum thyroxine, TRAb, thyroid ultrasound and orbital computed tomography that diagnosis relied. Amplification of TCR beta CDR3 regions used RNA transcripts. Investigators did first-round RT-PCR with HTBI primers, then second-round multiplex PCR. TCRdb reprocessed the multiplex PCR reads via MiXCR and lists one record per CDR3 protein. The table includes approximately 410,000 distinct CDR3 sequences, 15% detected once. Germline trimming cut 6 bases from V and 5 bases from J; bases unmatched to any gene: 11. CDR3 length equals 15 residues. This clonotype was observed at least ten times. Its antigen is still unknown.

The chain uses TRBV12-3 or TRBV12-4 and TRBJ2-5; 8 positions agree with TRBD1. The TCR originated in a woman between 18 and 29 years old with stable Graves' hyperthyroidism. Sequenced sample: peripheral blood. The CDR3 reads CASRQRTGNGETQYF. CDR3 in DNA: TGTGCCAGCAGGCAACGGACAGGGAATGGGGAGACCCAGTACTTC.